This T cell receptor (beta chain) was identified in a study of shared clonotypes between healthy human individuals. Study details: A donor's plate count was three for CD4 naive and three for CD4 memory; CD8 naive had two and CD8 memory one. Study-level findings and limits: The represented genetic and exposure-history diversity was limited by the small number of donors.

CDR3 length equals 15 residues. Germline V gene sequence: CDR1 MNHEY, CDR2 SVGAGI. Trimming stripped 5 bases from V and 0 bases from J, with 10 bases between. How the authors handled the data: ImmunoSEQ only sent back junction sequences with no quality scores, so filtering was done differently. The protocol was immunoSEQ multiplex PCR, while the TCRdb copy is restricted to in-frame clones and leaves out a portion. That table supplies the V and J calls and clone size; D and trimming were determined from the DNA. The sample lists under 750,000 clones; about two thirds were seen once. Remarks on this clone: The target antigen is unknown.

Healthy HIV-negative adults without recent acute infections or vaccinations served as donors. This chain uses TRBV6-5 with TRBJ1-4; D is perhaps TRBD1 (6 bases). This receptor was obtained from a woman in her twenties or thirties in good health. The sequenced sample was memory CD4+ T cells sorted from blood. As for subset: CD45RA-negative fraction. CDR3 sequence (DNA): TGTGCCAGCAGTCTTCACAGGGCAACTAATGAAAAACTGTTTTTT. Translating gives CASSLHRATNEKLFF.